These T cell receptor beta chains were read from a single sample in a study of blood T cell repertoires in COVID-19. Assay: immunoSEQ multiplex PCR; the TCRdb copy retains only in-frame clones and omits some. The data contain more than 250,000 clones, 70% to 90% of them singletons. Specimen: peripheral blood. The receptor source for this set is a woman under 40 with COVID-19, enrolled during active disease. The CDR3 runs from the conserved cysteine through the conserved F or W. D genes are given only for firm matches. Size tells how often a clone was seen (once, few, many) or the class of an expanded clone, and some rows leave it out.

J: TRBJ1-4; size: .; V: TRBV3-1/TRBV3-2; D: TRBD1; CDR3: CASSRSDRGTNEKLFF; DNA: TGTGCCAGCAGCCGATCGGACAGGGGAACTAATGAAAAACTGTTTTTT
J: TRBJ1-5; size: .; V: TRBV18; D: TRBD1; CDR3: CASSPLPGQHSNQPQHF; DNA: TGTGCCAGCTCACCACTTCCGGGACAGCATAGCAATCAGCCCCAGCATTTT
J: TRBJ1-6; size: .; V: TRBV19; D: TRBD1; CDR3: CASSPTGTDFSYNSPLHF; DNA: TGTGCCAGTAGCCCGACAGGGACAGACTTCTCCTATAATTCACCCCTCCACTTT
J: TRBJ1-5; size: .; V: TRBV4-1; D: TRBD1; CDR3: CASSHDTGTASNQPQHF; DNA: TGCGCCAGCAGCCATGATACCGGGACAGCCTCCAATCAGCCCCAGCATTTT
J: TRBJ1-2; size: .; V: TRBV5-5; D: TRBD1; CDR3: CASSWADRERNYGYTF; DNA: TGTGCCAGCAGCTGGGCCGACAGGGAACGTAACTATGGCTACACCTTC
J: TRBJ2-3; size: .; V: TRBV19; D: .; CDR3: CASSIVEGREYF; DNA: TGTGCCAGTAGTATCGTGGAGGGACGGGAGTATTTT
J: TRBJ1-1; size: .; V: TRBV4-1; D: TRBD1; CDR3: CASSQGDRGLNTEAFF; DNA: TGCGCCAGCAGCCAAGGGGACAGGGGGCTGAACACTGAAGCTTTCTTT
J: TRBJ2-7; size: .; V: TRBV7-9; D: TRBD1; CDR3: CASSPAVQGGSYEQYF; DNA: TGTGCCAGCAGCCCCGCCGTACAGGGGGGCTCCTACGAGCAGTACTTC
J: TRBJ2-3; size: few; V: TRBV11-3; D: .; CDR3: CASSPGLAPTQYF; DNA: TGTGCCAGCAGCCCTGGACTTGCCCCCACGCAGTATTTT
J: TRBJ2-5; size: .; V: TRBV5-1; D: TRBD1; CDR3: CASSNGLPGQDHQETQYF; DNA: TGCGCCAGCAGCAATGGTCTCCCGGGACAGGATCACCAGGAGACCCAGTACTTC
J: TRBJ1-6; size: .; V: TRBV6-5; D: TRBD1; CDR3: CASSSTGYNSPLHF; DNA: TGTGCCAGCAGCTCGACAGGGTACAATTCACCCCTCCACTTT
J: TRBJ2-3; size: .; V: TRBV3-1/TRBV3-2; D: .; CDR3: CASSQGQSGTDTQYF; DNA: TGTGCCAGCAGCCAAGGGCAAAGTGGCACAGATACGCAGTATTTT
J: TRBJ1-3; size: .; V: TRBV12-2; D: .; CDR3: CASRSEDNHSGNTIYF; DNA: TGTGCAAGTCGCTCCGAGGACAATCACTCTGGAAACACCATATATTTT
J: TRBJ1-5; size: .; V: TRBV6-5; D: .; CDR3: CASSPLGGQNQPQHF; DNA: TGTGCCAGCAGTCCCCTGGGGGGGCAAAATCAGCCCCAGCATTTT
J: TRBJ1-5; size: .; V: TRBV2; D: TRBD1; CDR3: CASRTGNISNQPQHF; DNA: TGTGCCAGCAGGACAGGGAATATTAGCAATCAGCCCCAGCATTTT
J: TRBJ1-3; size: once; V: TRBV2; D: .; CDR3: CASSKIPSSRYSTGNTIYF; DNA: TGTGCCAGCTCTAAAATCCCCTCTTCCCGGTATTCTACTGGAAACACCATATATTTT
J: TRBJ1-1; size: .; V: TRBV7-9; D: .; CDR3: CASSLELRASGTEAFF; DNA: TGTGCCAGCAGCTTAGAGCTAAGGGCGTCGGGGACTGAAGCTTTCTTT
J: TRBJ2-2; size: .; V: TRBV7-8; D: TRBD2; CDR3: CASSRELAAVTGELFF; DNA: TGTGCCAGCAGCAGGGAACTAGCGGCGGTCACCGGGGAGCTGTTTTTT
J: TRBJ1-1; size: .; V: TRBV7-3; D: .; CDR3: CASSLGSGTEAFF; DNA: TGTGCCAGCAGCTTAGGTTCGGGTACTGAAGCTTTCTTT
J: TRBJ2-2; size: .; V: TRBV5-4; D: TRBD2; CDR3: CASSLLAGGPDGELFF; DNA: TGTGCCAGCAGCTTACTAGCGGGGGGGCCGGATGGGGAGCTGTTTTTT
J: TRBJ2-5; size: .; V: TRBV24-1; D: TRBD1; CDR3: CATSAGDRDIETQYF; DNA: TGTGCCACCAGTGCCGGGGACAGGGATATAGAGACCCAGTACTTC
J: TRBJ1-5; size: many; V: TRBV12-3/TRBV12-4; D: .; CDR3: CASSPGSNQPQHF; DNA: TGTGCCAGCAGTCCAGGGAGCAATCAGCCCCAGCATTTT